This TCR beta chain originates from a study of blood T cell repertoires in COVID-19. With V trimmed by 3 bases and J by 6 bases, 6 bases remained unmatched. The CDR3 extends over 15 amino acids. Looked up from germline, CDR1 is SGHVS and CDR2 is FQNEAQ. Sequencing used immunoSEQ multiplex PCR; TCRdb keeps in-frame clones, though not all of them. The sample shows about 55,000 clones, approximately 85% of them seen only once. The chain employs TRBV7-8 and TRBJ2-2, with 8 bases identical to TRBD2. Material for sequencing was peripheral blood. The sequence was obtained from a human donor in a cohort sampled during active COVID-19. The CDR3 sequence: CASSFGTRNAGELFF. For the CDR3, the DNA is TGTGCCAGCAGCTTCGGGACTAGAAACGCCGGGGAGCTGTTTTTT.